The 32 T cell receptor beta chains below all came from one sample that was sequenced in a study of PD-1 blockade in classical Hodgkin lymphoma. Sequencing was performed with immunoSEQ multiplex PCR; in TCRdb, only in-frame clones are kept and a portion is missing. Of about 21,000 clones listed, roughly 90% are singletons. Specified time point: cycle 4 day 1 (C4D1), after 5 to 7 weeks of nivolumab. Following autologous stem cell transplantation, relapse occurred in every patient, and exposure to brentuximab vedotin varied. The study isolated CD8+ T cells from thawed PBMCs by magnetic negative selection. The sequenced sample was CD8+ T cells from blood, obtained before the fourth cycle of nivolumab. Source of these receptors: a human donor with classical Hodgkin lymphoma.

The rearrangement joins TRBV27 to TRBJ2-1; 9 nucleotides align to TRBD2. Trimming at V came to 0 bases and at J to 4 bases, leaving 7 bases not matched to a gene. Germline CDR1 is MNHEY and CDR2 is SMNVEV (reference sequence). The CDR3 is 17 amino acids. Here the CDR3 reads CASSLSTGTSPYNEQFF. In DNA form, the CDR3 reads TGTGCCAGCAGTTTATCGACGGGGACTAGCCCTTACAATGAGCAGTTCTTC.

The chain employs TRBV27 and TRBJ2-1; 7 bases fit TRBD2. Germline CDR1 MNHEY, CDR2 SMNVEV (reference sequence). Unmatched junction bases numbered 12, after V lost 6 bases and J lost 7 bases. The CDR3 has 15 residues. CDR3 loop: CASRRAAGGGNEQFF. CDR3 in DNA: TGTGCCAGCAGAAGGGCCGCTGGGGGGGGGAATGAGCAGTTCTTC.

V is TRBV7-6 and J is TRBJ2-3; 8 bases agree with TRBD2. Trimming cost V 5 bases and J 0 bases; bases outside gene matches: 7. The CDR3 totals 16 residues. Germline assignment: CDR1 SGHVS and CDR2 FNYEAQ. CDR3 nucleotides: TGTGCCAGCAGCCCCGGGGGGGGGTCTAGCACAGATACGCAGTATTTT. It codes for CASSPGGGSSTDTQYF.

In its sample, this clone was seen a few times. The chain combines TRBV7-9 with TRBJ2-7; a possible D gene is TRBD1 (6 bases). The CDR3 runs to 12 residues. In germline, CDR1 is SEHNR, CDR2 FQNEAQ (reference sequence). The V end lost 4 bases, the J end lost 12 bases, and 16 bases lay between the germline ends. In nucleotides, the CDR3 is TGTGCCAGCAGCTCGTCAGGGGACGGGGTGTACTTC. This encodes CASSSSGDGVYF.

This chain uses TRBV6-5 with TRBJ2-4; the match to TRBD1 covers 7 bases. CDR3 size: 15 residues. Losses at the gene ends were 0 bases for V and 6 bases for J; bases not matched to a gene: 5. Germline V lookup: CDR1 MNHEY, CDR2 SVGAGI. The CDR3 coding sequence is TGTGCCAGCAGTTACTCCAGGGGGAATGGAAACATTCAGTACTTC. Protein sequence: CASSYSRGNGNIQYF.

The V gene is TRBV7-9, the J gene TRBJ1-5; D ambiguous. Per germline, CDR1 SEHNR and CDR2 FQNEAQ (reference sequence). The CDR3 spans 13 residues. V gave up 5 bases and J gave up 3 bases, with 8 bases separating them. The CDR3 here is CASSPPNNQPQHF. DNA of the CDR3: TGTGCCAGCAGCCCCCCCAACAATCAGCCCCAGCATTTT.

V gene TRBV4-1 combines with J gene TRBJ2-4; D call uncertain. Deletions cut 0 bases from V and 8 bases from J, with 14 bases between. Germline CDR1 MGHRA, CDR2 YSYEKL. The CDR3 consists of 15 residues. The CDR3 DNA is TGCGCCAGCAGCCAAGATTCTAGGAGTATAGACATTCAGTACTTC. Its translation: CASSQDSRSIDIQYF.

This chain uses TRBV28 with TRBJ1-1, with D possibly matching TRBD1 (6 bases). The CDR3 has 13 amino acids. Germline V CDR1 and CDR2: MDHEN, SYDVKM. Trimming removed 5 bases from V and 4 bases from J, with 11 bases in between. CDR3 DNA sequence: TGTGCCAGCAGTGGGGGCGCGGGCACTGAAGCTTTCTTT. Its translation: CASSGGAGTEAFF.

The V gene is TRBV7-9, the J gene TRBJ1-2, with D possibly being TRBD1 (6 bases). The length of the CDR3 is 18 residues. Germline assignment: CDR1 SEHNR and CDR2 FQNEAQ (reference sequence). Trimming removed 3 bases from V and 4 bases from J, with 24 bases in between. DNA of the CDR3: TGTGCCAGCAGCTTTCATTGGCGTGGGGGGCCCCGGGTCTATGGCTACACCTTC. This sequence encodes CASSFHWRGGPRVYGYTF.

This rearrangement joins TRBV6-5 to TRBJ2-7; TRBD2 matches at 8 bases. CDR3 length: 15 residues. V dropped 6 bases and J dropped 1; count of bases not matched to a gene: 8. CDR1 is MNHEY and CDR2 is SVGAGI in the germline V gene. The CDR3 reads CASRVAGGASYEQYF. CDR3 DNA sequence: TGTGCCAGCAGAGTCGCGGGAGGAGCGTCCTACGAGCAGTACTTC.

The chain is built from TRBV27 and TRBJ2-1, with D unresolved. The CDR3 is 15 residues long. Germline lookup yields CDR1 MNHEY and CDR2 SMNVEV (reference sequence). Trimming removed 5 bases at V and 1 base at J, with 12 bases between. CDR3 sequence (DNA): TGTGCCAGCAGTCTACTGTTGGGATCCTACAATGAGCAGTTCTTC. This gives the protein CASSLLLGSYNEQFF.

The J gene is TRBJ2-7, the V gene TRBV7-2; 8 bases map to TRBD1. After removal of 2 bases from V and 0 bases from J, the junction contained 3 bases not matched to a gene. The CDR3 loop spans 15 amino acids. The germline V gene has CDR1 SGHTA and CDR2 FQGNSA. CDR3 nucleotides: TGTGCCAGCAGCTTAACAGGGGGTAGCTCCTACGAGCAGTACTTC. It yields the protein CASSLTGGSSYEQYF.

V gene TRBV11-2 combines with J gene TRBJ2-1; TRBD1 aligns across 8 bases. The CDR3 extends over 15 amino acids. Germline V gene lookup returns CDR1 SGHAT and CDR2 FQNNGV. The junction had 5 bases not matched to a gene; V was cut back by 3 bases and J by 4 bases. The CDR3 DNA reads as TGTGCCAGCAGCTTCGGACAGGGAGAGTACAATGAGCAGTTCTTC. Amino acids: CASSFGQGEYNEQFF.

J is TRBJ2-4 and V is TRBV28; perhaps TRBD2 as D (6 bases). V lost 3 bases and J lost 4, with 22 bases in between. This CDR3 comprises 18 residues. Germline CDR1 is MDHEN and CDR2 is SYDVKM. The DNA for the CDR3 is TGTGCCAGCAGTTTTTCCGGACTACTAGTTAATAAGAAAAACATTCAGTACTTC. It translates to CASSFSGLLVNKKNIQYF.

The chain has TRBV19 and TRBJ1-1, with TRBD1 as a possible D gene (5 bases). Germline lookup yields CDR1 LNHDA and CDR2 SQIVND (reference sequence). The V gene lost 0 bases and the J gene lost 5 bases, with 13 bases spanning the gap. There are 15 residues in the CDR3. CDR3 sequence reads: CASSIEGDVRTEAFF. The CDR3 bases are TGTGCCAGTAGTATAGAAGGGGACGTTAGGACTGAAGCTTTCTTT.

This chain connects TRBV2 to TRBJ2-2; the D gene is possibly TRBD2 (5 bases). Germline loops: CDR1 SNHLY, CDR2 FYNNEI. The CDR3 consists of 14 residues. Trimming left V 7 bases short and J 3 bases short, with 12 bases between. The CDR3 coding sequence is TGTGCCAGCACCGGCAGCGGACACACCGGGGAGCTGTTTTTT. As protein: CASTGSGHTGELFF.

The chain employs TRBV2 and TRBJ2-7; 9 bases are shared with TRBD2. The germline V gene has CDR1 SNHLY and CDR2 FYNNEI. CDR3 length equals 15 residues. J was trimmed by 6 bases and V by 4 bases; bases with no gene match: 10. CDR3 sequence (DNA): TGTGCCAGCAGTGTGGGGGTAGCGGGAGCCCTCGAGCAGTACTTC. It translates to CASSVGVAGALEQYF.

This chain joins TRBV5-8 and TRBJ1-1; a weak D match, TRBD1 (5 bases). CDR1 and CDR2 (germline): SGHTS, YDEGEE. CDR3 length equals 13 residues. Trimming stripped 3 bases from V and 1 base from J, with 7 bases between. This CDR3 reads CASSWTPNTEAFF. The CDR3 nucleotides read TGTGCCAGCAGCTGGACACCGAACACTGAAGCTTTCTTT.

The CDR3 protein is CASRGTNTGELFF. CDR3 in DNA: TGTGCCAGCAGGGGGACAAACACCGGGGAGCTGTTTTTT. The J gene is TRBJ2-2, the V gene TRBV6-1; D might be TRBD1 (6 bases). Trimming cost V 6 bases and J 2 bases, with 7 bases left between them. The germline V gene encodes CDR1 MNHNS and CDR2 SASEGT. The length of the CDR3 is 13 residues.

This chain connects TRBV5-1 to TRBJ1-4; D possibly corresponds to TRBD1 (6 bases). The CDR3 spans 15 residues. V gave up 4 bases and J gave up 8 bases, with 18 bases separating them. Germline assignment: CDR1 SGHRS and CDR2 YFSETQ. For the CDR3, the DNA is TGCGCCAGCAGCCGAGAAGGACAGTGGGGAGAAAAACTGTTTTTT. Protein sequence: CASSREGQWGEKLFF.

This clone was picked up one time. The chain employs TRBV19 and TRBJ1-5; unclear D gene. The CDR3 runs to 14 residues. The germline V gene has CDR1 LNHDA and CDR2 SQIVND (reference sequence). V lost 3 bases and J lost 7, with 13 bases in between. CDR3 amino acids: CASSIARVRQPQHF. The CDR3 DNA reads TGTGCCAGTAGTATCGCGCGTGTCCGCCAGCCCCAGCATTTT.

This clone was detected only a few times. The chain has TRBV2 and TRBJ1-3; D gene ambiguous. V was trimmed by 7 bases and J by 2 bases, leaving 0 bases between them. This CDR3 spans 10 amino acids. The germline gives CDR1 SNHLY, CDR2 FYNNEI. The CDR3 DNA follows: TGTGCCAGCACTGGAAACACCATATATTTT. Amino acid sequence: CASTGNTIYF.

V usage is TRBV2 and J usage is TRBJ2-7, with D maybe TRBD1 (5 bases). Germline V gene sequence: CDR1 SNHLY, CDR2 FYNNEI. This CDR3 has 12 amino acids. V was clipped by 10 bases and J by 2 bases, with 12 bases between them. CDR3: CATQDITYEQYF. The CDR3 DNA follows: TGTGCCACCCAGGACATCACCTACGAGCAGTACTTC.

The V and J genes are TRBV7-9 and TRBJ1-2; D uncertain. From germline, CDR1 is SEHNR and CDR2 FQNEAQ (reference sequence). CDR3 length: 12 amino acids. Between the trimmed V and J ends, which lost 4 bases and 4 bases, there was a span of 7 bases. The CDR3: CASSYDGYGYTF. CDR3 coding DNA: TGTGCCAGCAGCTACGACGGCTATGGCTACACCTTC.

This CDR3 reads CASRGGGTYEQYF. The CDR3 DNA reads as TGTGCCAGCAGGGGAGGGGGGACCTACGAGCAGTACTTC. V gene TRBV11-3 combines with J gene TRBJ2-7, with a weak D call TRBD2 (7 bases). The V gene's germline CDR1 is SGHNT and CDR2 YENEEA. The CDR3 consists of 13 residues. V was clipped by 6 bases and J by 2 bases, with 11 bases between them. The whole variable domain, filled in from reference TRBV11-3 and TRBJ2-7, reads EAGVVQSPRYKIIEKKQPVAFWCNPISGHNTLYWYLQNLGQGPELLIRYENEEAVDDSQLPKDRFSAERLKGVDSTLKIQPAELGDSAVYLCASRGGGTYEQYFGPGTRLTVT.

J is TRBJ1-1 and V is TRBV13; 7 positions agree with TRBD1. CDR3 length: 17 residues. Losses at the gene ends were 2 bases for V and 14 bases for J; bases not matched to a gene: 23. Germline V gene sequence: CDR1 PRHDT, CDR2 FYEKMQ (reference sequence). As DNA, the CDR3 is TGTGCCAGCAGCTTAACGAATTGGGACAGTGATCCCTCGGTGGCCTTCTTT. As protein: CASSLTNWDSDPSVAFF.

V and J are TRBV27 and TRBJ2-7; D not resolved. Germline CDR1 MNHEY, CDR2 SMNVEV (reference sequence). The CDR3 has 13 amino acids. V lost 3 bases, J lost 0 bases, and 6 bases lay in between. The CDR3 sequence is CASSFASSYEQYF. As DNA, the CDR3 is TGTGCCAGCAGTTTTGCGTCCTCCTACGAGCAGTACTTC.

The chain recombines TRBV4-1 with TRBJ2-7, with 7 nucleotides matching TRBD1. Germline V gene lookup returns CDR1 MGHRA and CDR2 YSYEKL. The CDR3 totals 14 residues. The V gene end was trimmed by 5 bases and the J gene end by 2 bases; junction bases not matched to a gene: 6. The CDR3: CASSSRQGPYEQYF. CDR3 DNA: TGCGCCAGCAGCTCGCGACAGGGCCCCTACGAGCAGTACTTC.

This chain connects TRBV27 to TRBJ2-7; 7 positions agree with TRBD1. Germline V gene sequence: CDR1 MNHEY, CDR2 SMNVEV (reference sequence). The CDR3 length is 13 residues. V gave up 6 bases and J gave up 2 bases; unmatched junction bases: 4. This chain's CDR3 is CASSSDRAYEQYF. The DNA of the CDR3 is TGTGCCAGCAGCTCTGACAGGGCCTACGAGCAGTACTTC.

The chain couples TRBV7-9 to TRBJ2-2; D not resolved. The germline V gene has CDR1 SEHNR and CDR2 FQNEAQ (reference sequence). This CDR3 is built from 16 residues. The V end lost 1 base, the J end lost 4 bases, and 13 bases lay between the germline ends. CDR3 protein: CASSLGVGFVTGELFF. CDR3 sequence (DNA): TGTGCCAGCAGCTTAGGTGTAGGGTTCGTCACCGGGGAGCTGTTTTTT.

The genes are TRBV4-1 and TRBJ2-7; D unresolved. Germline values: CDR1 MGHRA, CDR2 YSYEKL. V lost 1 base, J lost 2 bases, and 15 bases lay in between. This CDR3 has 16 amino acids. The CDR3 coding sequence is TGCGCCAGCAGCCAAGGGCGTTCGGCAGCCGCCTACGAGCAGTACTTC. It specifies CASSQGRSAAAYEQYF.

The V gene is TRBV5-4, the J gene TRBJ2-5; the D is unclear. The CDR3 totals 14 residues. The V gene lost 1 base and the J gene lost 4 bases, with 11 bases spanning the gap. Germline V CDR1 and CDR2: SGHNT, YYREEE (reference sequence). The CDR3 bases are TGTGCCAGCAGCTTGCCCCGGGTACGAGAGACCCAGTACTTC. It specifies CASSLPRVRETQYF.